This note documents a single T cell receptor (beta chain) sequence. Its antigen remains unidentified. This sample stems from a study of T cells after yellow fever vaccination. Study-wide results and caveats: Repertoires sorted by FACS could include abundant clonotypes that are contaminants from the bulk population. The secondary response showed a weaker magnitude and a faster peak, day 5 versus 15. Relatively few clonotypes were ones that appeared in both CD4 and CD8 compartments.

From germline, CDR1 is MNHNS and CDR2 SASEGT. The CDR3 contains 15 residues. V lost 7 bases and J 6 bases, leaving 19 bases between the germline ends. TCR cDNA was made by 5'RACE template switching, adding a universal primer site and UMIs. Each CDR3 protein gets one entry after TCRdb re-called the 5' RACE reads with MiXCR. The table includes under 400,000 distinct CDR3 sequences, roughly 12% detected once. This TCR derives from a man in his late teens or twenties who received the YFV17D yellow fever vaccine. This specimen consisted of PBMCs, obtained on the day of the first yellow fever vaccination. The chain combines TRBV6-1 with TRBJ1-5; tentative D call: TRBD1 (6 bases). CDR3 sequence reads: CASMGRGRVGQPQHF. CDR3 DNA sequence: TGTGCCAGCATGGGTAGGGGGAGGGTAGGTCAGCCCCAGCATTTT.